Below, one T cell receptor (beta chain) is given with its context. Antigen unknown. A much bigger clone sits one base away, suggesting this may be a read error. This CDR3 fails to terminate in the conserved phenylalanine or tryptophan, so it likely reflects a read error. TCR beta VDJ and CDR3 profiles were obtained from a genomic DNA template. Via MiXCR, TCRdb re-called the reads, giving one row per CDR3 protein. The sample carries about half a million distinct CDR3 sequences, around 32% recorded once. The record originates from a study of CD8+CD57+ T cells in acquired aplastic anemia. Study as a whole: Sorting CD4+ and CD8+ cells gave DNA averaging approximately 3 ug. General study results and limits: Controls and patients did not differ significantly in CD8+ Simpson's diversity.

CDR1 is SGHAT, CDR2 FQNNGV, per germline. This CDR3 has 15 amino acids. Trimming took 4 bases from V and 1 from J; bases not matched to a gene: 4. The sequenced patients had an expansion of CD8+CD57+ cells seen by flow cytometry. Sequencing input: sorted CD4+, CD8+, or CD8+CD57+ T cells (not recorded which) from PBMCs. The chain has TRBV11-2 and TRBJ2-3, with TRBD1 matching over 8 bases. The sequence was collected from a human donor with aplastic anemia. In nucleotides, the CDR3 is TGTGCCAGCAGCTCGACAGGGGAGGGCACAGATACGCAGTATCTT. This encodes CASSSTGEGTDTQYL.